This T cell receptor beta chain was identified in a study of metastatic and nonmetastatic thyroid tumors. Points from the study as a whole: Patients with malignant thyroid tumors reportedly had significantly higher TCR beta diversity than those with benign nodules, in blood and tumor.

Comment on this clone: Its antigen is not identified.

How the authors handled the data: What underpinned the distant-metastasis classifier for papillary thyroid cancer was the set of CDR3 differences across clinicopathological groups. TCRdb re-analyzed the PCR reads through MiXCR. The V and J calls were determined by TCRdb, not by the authors. Of approximately 7,000 clones listed, 39% are singletons. V gave up 5 bases and J gave up 3 bases, with 17 bases separating them. This CDR3 comprises 16 residues. CDR1 is KGHSH, CDR2 LQKENI, per germline. Thyroid surgery took place with no prior treatment in any patient. This TCR was sampled from a female donor with papillary thyroid cancer or a benign thyroid nodule (not recorded which). Some clones in this sample may be carry-over from other donors' samples. Material for sequencing was tumor tissue. The V call is TRBV18, the J call TRBJ1-5, with D unclear. In nucleotides, the CDR3 is TGTGCCAGCTCAGCCGGGAGTTCCCGTTTCAATCAGCCCCAGCATTTT. This codes for CASSAGSSRFNQPQHF. The complete variable domain, with remaining parts taken from reference TRBV18 and TRBJ1-5, reads NAGVMQNPRHLVRRRGQEARLRCSPMKGHSHVYWYRQLPEEGLKFMVYLQKENIIDESGMPKERFSAEFPKEGPSILRIQQVVRGDSAAYFCASSAGSSRFNQPQHFGDGTRLSIL.